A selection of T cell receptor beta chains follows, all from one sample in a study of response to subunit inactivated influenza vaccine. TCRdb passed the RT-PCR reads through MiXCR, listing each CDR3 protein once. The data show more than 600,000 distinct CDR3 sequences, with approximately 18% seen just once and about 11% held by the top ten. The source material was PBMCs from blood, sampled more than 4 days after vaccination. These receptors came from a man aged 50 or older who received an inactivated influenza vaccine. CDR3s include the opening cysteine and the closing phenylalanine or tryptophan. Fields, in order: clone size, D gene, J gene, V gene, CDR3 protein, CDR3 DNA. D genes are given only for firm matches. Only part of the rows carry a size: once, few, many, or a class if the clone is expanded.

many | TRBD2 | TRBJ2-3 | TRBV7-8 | CASSSRTSGTDTQYF | TGTGCCAGCAGCTCACGGACTAGCGGGACAGATACGCAGTATTTT
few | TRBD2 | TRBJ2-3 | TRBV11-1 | CASSSTRGLAGATDTQYF | TGTGCCAGCAGCTCGACTCGCGGACTAGCTGGTGCGACAGATACGCAGTATTTT
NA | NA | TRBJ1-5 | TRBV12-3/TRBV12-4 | CASSLVQVDQPQHF | TGTGCCAGCAGTTTAGTACAGGTAGATCAGCCCCAGCATTTT
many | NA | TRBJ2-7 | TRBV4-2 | CASSQDSTGASYEQYF | TGTGCCAGCAGCCAAGACTCGACAGGAGCCTCCTACGAGCAGTACTTC
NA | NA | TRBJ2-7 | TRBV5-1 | CASSLSPGPPLEQYF | TGCGCCAGCAGCTTGTCCCCAGGCCCACCCCTCGAGCAGTACTTC
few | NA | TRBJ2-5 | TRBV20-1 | CSARDPREASETQYF | TGCAGTGCTAGAGACCCCCGCGAAGCGAGCGAGACCCAGTACTTC
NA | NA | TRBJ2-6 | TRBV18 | CASSPPGAGANVLTF | TGTGCCAGCTCACCACCCGGGGCTGGGGCCAACGTCCTGACTTTC
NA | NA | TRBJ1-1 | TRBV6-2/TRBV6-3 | CASFSILNTEAFF | TGTGCCAGTTTTTCTATTTTGAACACTGAAGCTTTCTTT
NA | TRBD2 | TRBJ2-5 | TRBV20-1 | CSARDSTSGGETQYF | TGCAGTGCTAGAGATTCGACTAGCGGGGGTGAGACCCAGTACTTC
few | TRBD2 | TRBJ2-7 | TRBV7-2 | CASSSGLAGVEEQYF | TGTGCCAGCAGCTCCGGACTAGCGGGAGTAGAAGAGCAGTACTTC
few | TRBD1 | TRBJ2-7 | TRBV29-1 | CSVLRTGSYEQYF | TGCAGCGTTCTAAGGACAGGGAGCTACGAGCAGTACTTC
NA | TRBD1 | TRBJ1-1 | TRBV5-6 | CASSLPPSTGWLNTEAFF | TGTGCCAGCAGCTTGCCCCCCTCGACAGGGTGGTTGAACACTGAAGCTTTCTTT
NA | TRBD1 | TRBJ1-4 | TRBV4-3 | CASSQDWTGQFHEKLFF | TGCGCCAGCAGCCAAGATTGGACAGGGCAATTTCATGAAAAACTGTTTTTT
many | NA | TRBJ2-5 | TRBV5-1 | CASSPGTGGETQYF | TGTGCCAGCAGCCCCGGGACGGGCGGAGAGACCCAGTACTTC
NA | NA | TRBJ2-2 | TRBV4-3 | CASSQDPGQANTGELFF | TGCGCCAGCAGCCAAGATCCGGGACAAGCGAACACCGGGGAGCTGTTTTTT
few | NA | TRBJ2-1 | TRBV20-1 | CSASWGAGEQFF | TGCAGTGCTAGTTGGGGGGCGGGTGAGCAGTTCTTC
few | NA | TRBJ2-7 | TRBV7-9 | CASSKQGQEQYF | TGTGCCAGCAGCAAGCAGGGCCAGGAGCAGTACTTC
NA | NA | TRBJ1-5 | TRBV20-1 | CSAPGGSYAYSNQPQHF | TGCAGTGCTCCTGGGGGGAGCTACGCGTATAGCAATCAGCCCCAGCATTTT
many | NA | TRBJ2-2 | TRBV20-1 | CSAGTIQRIGELFF | TGCAGTGCTGGCACAATTCAAAGGATCGGGGAGCTGTTTTTT
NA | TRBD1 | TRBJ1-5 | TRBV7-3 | CASSKQTGTGLNQPQHF | TGTGCCAGCAGCAAGCAAACCGGGACAGGGTTAAATCAGCCCCAGCATTTT
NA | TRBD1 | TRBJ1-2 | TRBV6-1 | CASSIRRDRGSYGYTF | TGTGCCAGCAGTATCCGCCGGGACAGGGGATCCTATGGCTACACCTTC
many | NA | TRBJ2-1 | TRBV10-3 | CAISEATGLGNEQFF | TGTGCCATCAGTGAGGCCACGGGGTTAGGGAATGAGCAGTTCTTC
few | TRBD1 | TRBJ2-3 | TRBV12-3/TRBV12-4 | CASRLDRGHDTQYF | TGTGCCAGCAGACTCGACAGGGGGCATGATACGCAGTATTTT
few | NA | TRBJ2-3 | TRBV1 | CTSSQDNWGKITDTQYF | TGCACCAGCAGCCAAGATAATTGGGGCAAGATAACAGATACGCAGTATTTT
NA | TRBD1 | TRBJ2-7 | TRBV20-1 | CSVGTGMYEQYF | TGCAGTGTTGGGACAGGGATGTACGAGCAGTACTTC
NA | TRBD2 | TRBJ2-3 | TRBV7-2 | CASSYRREDTDTQYF | TGTGCCAGCAGTTATAGGCGGGAGGACACAGATACGCAGTATTTT
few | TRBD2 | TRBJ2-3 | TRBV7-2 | CASSLRPAGVGTDTQYF | TGTGCCAGCAGTTTAAGGCCCGCGGGAGTCGGCACAGATACGCAGTATTTT